This T cell receptor (beta chain) was observed in a study of glioma-infiltrating T cells after dendritic cell vaccination. Using immunoSEQ multiplex PCR, the repertoire was profiled, and TCRdb retains in-frame clones only, with some absent. The sample shows roughly 80,000 clones, around 86% of them seen only once. The CDR3 loop spans 17 amino acids. V trimming: 8 bases; J trimming: 0 bases; junction bases outside the gene matches: 7. CDR1 and CDR2 from the germline V gene are SNHLY and FYNNEI. Time point specified: after dendritic cell vaccination, including at tumor progression/relapse. This rearrangement joins TRBV2 to TRBJ2-6; 10 bases map to TRBD1. This TCR came from a human donor with glioblastoma. This material consisted of blood, taken after dendritic cell vaccination. The CDR3 loop is CASLRDRGLSGANVLTF. The CDR3, as DNA: TGTGCCAGCTTGCGGGACAGGGGACTCTCTGGGGCCAACGTCCTGACTTTC.